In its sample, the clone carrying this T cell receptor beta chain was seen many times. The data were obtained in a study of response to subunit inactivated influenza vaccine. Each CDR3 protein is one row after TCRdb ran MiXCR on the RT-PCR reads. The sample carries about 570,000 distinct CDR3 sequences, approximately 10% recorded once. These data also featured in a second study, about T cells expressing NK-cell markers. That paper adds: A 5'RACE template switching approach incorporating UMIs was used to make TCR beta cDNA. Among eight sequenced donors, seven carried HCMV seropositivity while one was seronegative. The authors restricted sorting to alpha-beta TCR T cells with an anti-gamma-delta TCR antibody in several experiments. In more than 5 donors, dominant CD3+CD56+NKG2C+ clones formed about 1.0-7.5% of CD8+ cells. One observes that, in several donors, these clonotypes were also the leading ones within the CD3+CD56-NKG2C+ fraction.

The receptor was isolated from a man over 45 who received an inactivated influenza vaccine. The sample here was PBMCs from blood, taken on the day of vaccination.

As DNA, the CDR3 is TGTGCCAGCAGCCCGATCGCTAACTATGGCTACACCTTC. This encodes CASSPIANYGYTF. The V call is TRBV6-2 or TRBV6-3, the J call TRBJ1-2; D gene unclear. Trimming removed 6 bases from V and 0 bases from J, with 8 bases in between. In germline, CDR1 is MNHEY, CDR2 SVGEGT. This CDR3 spans 13 amino acids.